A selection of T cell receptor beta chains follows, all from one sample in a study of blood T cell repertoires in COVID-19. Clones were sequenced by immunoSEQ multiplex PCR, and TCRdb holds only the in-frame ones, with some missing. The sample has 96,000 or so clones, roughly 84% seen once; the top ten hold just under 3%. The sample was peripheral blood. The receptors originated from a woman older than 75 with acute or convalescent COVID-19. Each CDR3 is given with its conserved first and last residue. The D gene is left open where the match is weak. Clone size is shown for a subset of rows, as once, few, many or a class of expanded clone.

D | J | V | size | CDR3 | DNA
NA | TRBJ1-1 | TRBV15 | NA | CATSRRRGPNTEAFF | TGTGCCACCAGCCGACGAAGGGGCCCCAACACTGAAGCTTTCTTT
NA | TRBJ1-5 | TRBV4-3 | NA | CASSQDLGQSGPQHF | TGCGCCAGCAGCCAAGATCTCGGACAGAGTGGCCCCCAGCATTTT
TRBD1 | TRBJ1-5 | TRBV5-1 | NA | CASSLGTGVNQPQHF | TGCGCCAGCAGCTTGGGGACAGGGGTTAATCAGCCCCAGCATTTT
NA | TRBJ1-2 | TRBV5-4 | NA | CASSPSGPPGDGYTF | TGTGCCAGCAGCCCATCAGGTCCCCCAGGGGATGGCTACACCTTC
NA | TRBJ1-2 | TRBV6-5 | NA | CASSRDNRPFYGYTF | TGTGCCAGCAGCAGGGACAACAGACCCTTCTATGGCTACACCTTC
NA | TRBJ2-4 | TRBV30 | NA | CAWGDRSIAKNIQYF | TGTGCCTGGGGTGACAGGTCCATAGCCAAAAACATTCAGTACTTC
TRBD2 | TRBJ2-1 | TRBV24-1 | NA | CATSDSLWLAGAFSYNEQFF | TGTGCCACCAGTGATTCCCTGTGGCTAGCGGGGGCCTTCTCCTACAATGAGCAGTTCTTC
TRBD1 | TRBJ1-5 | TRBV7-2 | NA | CASSPDRGYQPQHF | TGTGCCAGCAGCCCCGACAGGGGGTATCAGCCCCAGCATTTT
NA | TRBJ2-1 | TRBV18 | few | CASSPQRNEQFF | TGTGCCAGCTCACCCCAGCGAAATGAGCAGTTCTTC
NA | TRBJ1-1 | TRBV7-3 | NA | CASSPNMNTEAFF | TGTGCCAGCAGCCCAAACATGAACACTGAAGCTTTCTTT
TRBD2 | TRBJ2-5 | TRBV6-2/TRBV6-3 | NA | CASSLTSGQETQYF | TGTGCCAGCAGCCTGACTAGCGGTCAAGAGACCCAGTACTTC
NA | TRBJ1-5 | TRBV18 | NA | CASSPGGAGNQPQHF | TGTGCCAGCTCACCAGGAGGGGCGGGGAATCAGCCCCAGCATTTT
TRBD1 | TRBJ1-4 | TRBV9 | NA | CASSEVTGGREKLFF | TGTGCCAGCAGCGAGGTGACAGGGGGTAGGGAAAAACTGTTTTTT
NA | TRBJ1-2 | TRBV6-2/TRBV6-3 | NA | CASSPLEGTRFNYGYTF | TGTGCCAGCAGCCCCCTGGAGGGGACGAGGTTTAACTATGGCTACACCTTC
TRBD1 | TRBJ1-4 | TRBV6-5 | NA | CASSYFTGDEKLFF | TGTGCCAGCAGTTACTTCACAGGGGATGAAAAACTGTTTTTT
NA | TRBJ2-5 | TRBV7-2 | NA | CASSSDGGRETQYF | TGTGCCAGCAGCTCAGACGGGGGGCGGGAGACCCAGTACTTC
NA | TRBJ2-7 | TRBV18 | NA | CASSPGAYEQYF | TGTGCCAGCTCCCCCGGAGCCTACGAGCAGTACTTC
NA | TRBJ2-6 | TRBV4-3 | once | CASSDYYSGANVLTF | TGCGCCAGCAGCGACTACTACTCTGGGGCCAACGTCCTGACTTTC
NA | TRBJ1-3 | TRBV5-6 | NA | CASSSEDILGNTIYF | TGTGCCAGCAGCTCTGAAGACATCCTCGGAAACACCATATATTTT
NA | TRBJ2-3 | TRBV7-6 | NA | CASSLGSPSRTDTQYF | TGTGCCAGCAGCCTGGGCTCTCCCAGCCGCACAGATACGCAGTATTTT
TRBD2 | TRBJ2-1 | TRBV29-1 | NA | CSVVGGSREGYNEQFF | TGCAGCGTTGTCGGGGGGTCGAGGGAGGGGTACAATGAGCAGTTCTTC
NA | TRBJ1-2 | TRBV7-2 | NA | CASSLAWGGYGYTF | TGTGCCAGCAGCTTAGCGTGGGGGGGTTACGGCTACACCTTC
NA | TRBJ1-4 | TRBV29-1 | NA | CSVAGDRGEKLFF | TGCAGCGTCGCGGGAGATCGGGGGGAAAAACTGTTTTTT
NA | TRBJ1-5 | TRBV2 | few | CASRGGTTAQPQHF | TGTGCCAGCAGGGGAGGGACAACGGCGCAGCCCCAGCATTTT
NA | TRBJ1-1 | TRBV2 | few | CASSTDRNTEAFF | TGTGCCAGCAGTACCGACAGGAACACTGAAGCTTTCTTT
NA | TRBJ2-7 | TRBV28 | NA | CASTGFPYEQYF | TGTGCCAGCACCGGGTTTCCCTACGAGCAGTACTTC
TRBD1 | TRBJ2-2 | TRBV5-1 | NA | CASSTGQGYTGELFF | TGCGCCAGCAGCACGGGACAGGGCTACACCGGGGAGCTGTTTTTT
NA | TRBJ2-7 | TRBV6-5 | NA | CASSPGTFSYEQYF | TGTGCCAGCAGTCCAGGGACATTCTCCTACGAGCAGTACTTC
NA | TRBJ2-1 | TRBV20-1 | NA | CSARAPGEQFF | TGCAGTGCTAGAGCACCCGGTGAGCAGTTCTTC
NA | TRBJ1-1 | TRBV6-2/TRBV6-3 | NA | CASSYGRTGSKAFF | TGTGCCAGCAGTTACGGGAGGACTGGGTCTAAAGCTTTCTTT
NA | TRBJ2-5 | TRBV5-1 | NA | CASSLVGALEETQYF | TGCGCCAGCAGCTTGGTGGGGGCCTTGGAAGAGACCCAGTACTTC
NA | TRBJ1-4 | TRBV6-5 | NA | CASLDTVNEKLFF | TGTGCCAGCTTGGATACAGTTAATGAAAAACTGTTTTTT
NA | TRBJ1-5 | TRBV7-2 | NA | CASSPVRGSDQPQHF | TGTGCCAGCAGCCCAGTCCGGGGGTCGGATCAGCCCCAGCATTTT
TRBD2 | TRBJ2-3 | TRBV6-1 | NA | CATGLAGTDTQYF | TGTGCCACCGGACTAGCGGGCACAGATACGCAGTATTTT
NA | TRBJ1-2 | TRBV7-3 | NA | CASSLTAGGLDGYTF | TGTGCCAGCAGCTTAACGGCGGGAGGTTTGGATGGCTACACCTTC
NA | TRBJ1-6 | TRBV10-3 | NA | CATAEGQANSPLHF | TGTGCCACCGCGGAGGGGCAGGCAAATTCACCCCTCCACTTT
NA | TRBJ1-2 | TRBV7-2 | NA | CASSFNIQGGGDGYTF | TGTGCCAGCAGTTTTAATATACAGGGTGGAGGTGATGGCTACACCTTC
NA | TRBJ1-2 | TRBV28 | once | CASNRQVNYGYTF | TGTGCCAGCAATCGCCAGGTCAACTATGGCTACACCTTC
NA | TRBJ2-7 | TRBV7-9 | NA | CASSPRGRSSYEQYF | TGTGCCAGCAGCCCCCGGGGAAGGTCCTCCTACGAGCAGTACTTC
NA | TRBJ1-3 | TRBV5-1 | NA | CASSLAPLQGTGGNTIYF | TGCGCCAGCAGCTTGGCCCCTCTACAGGGAACGGGAGGAAACACCATATATTTT
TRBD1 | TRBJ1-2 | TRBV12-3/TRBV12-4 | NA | CASSPTGGRGYTF | TGTGCCAGCAGTCCGACAGGGGGCCGTGGCTACACCTTC
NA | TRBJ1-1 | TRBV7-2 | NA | CASSYRGLPNTEAFF | TGTGCCAGCAGCTACCGGGGGTTACCGAACACTGAAGCTTTCTTT
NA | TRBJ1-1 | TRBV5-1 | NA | CASSLGTGNTEAFF | TGCGCCAGCAGCTTGGGTACAGGGAACACTGAAGCTTTCTTT
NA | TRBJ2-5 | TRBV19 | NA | CASSIGAVQETQYF | TGTGCCAGTAGTATAGGGGCAGTCCAAGAGACCCAGTACTTC
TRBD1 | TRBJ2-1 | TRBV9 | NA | CASSLLQGAGYNEQFF | TGTGCCAGCAGTCTTCTTCAGGGGGCGGGCTACAATGAGCAGTTCTTC
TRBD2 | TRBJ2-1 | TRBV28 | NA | CASSLSVGRADEQFF | TGTGCCAGCAGTTTATCTGTCGGGAGGGCCGACGAGCAGTTCTTC
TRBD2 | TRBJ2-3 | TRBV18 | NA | CASSPLTSGSTDTQYF | TGTGCCAGCTCACCACTCACTAGCGGCTCCACAGATACGCAGTATTTT
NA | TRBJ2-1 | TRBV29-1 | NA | CSVRGRQGLSYNEQFF | TGCAGCGTGAGGGGGCGGCAGGGACTTTCTTACAATGAGCAGTTCTTC
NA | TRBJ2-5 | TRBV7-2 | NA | CASSRDMGETQYF | TGTGCCAGCAGCCGGGACATGGGAGAGACCCAGTACTTC
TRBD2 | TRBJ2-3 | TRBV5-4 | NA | CASRTSGGADTQYF | TGTGCCAGCAGAACTAGCGGGGGGGCAGATACGCAGTATTTT
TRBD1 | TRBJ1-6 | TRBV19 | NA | CASSPGGGGPGSPLHF | TGTGCCAGTAGTCCCGGAGGGGGCGGACCTGGTTCACCCCTCCACTTT